This T cell receptor (beta chain) was sequenced during a study of blood T cell repertoires in COVID-19. Study-wide background: COVID-19 samples from acute and convalescent phases originated in the United States, Italy and Spain. PBMCs, B-cell-depleted T cells, or T cells were the source of the cDNA or gDNA that made up the material.

The CDR3 extends over 14 amino acids. The V end was cut by 3 bases, the J end by 4 bases, with 9 bases between. Germline values: CDR1 SGHAT, CDR2 FQNNGV. The method was immunoSEQ multiplex PCR; TCRdb's version includes in-frame clones alone and lacks a portion of them. The data hold fewer than 50,000 clones, with around 80% observed a single time. The clonotype originates from a human donor in a cohort sampled during active COVID-19. Specimen: peripheral blood. The genes are TRBV11-2 and TRBJ2-2; no clear D. This CDR3 reads CASSFLSFTGELFF. CDR3 coding DNA: TGTGCCAGCAGCTTTTTGTCGTTCACCGGGGAGCTGTTTTTT.